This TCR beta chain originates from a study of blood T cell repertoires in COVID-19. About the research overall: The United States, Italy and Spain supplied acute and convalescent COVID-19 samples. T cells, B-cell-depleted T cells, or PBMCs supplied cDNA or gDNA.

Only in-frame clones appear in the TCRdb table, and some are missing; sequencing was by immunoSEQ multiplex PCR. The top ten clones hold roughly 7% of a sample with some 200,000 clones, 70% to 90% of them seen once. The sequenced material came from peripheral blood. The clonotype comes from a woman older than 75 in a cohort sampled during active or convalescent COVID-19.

The chain's CDR3 is CAWIRRMNTEAFF. The CDR3 DNA sequence: TGTGCCTGGATCCGGAGAATGAACACTGAAGCTTTCTTT. The V and J genes are TRBV30 and TRBJ1-1; D gene ambiguous. Germline loops: CDR1 GTSNPN, CDR2 SVGIG (reference sequence). The CDR3 extends over 13 amino acids. V gave up 4 bases and J gave up 0 bases, with 9 bases separating them.